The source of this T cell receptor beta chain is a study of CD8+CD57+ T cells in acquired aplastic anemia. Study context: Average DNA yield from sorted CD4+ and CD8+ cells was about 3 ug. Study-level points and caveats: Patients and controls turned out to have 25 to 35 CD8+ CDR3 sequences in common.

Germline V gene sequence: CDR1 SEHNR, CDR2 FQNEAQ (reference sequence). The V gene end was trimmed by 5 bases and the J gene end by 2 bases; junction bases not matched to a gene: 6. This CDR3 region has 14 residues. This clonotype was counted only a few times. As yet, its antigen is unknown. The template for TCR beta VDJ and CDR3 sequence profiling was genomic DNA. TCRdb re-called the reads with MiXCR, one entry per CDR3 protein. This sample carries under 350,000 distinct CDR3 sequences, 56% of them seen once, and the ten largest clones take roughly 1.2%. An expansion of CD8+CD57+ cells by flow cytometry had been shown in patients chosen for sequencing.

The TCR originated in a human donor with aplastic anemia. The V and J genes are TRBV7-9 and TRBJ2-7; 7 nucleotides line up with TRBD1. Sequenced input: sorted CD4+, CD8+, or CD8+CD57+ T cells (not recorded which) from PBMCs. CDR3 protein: CASSPGQHAYEQYF. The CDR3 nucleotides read TGTGCCAGCAGCCCGGGACAGCATGCCTACGAGCAGTACTTC. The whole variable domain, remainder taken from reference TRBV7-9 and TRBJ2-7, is DTGVSQNPRHKITKRGQNVTFRCDPISEHNRLYWYRQTLGQGPEFLTYFQNEAQLEKSRLLSDRFSAERPKGSFSTLEIQRTEQGDSAMYLCASSPGQHAYEQYFGPGTRLTVT.